The 26 T cell receptor beta chains below were found in one sample sequenced in a study of T cell repertoires in cytomegalovirus infection. TCRdb re-derived calls from the reads in MiXCR, one entry per CDR3 protein. The sample lists roughly 720,000 distinct CDR3 sequences; approximately 34% were seen once. Sequencing was performed on PBMCs. The receptors derive from a human donor in good health (CMV status not recorded). Some clones in this sample may be carry-over from other donors' samples.

The chain couples TRBV6-2 or TRBV6-3 to TRBJ2-5; D possibly corresponds to TRBD1 (5 bases). CDR1 and CDR2 from the germline V gene are MNHEY and SVGEGT. The CDR3 sequence is 14 residues long. The V gene lost 2 bases and the J gene lost 1 base, with 8 bases spanning the gap. As DNA, the CDR3 is TGTGCCAGCAGTTACGGTGACAGCCAAGAGACCCAGTACTTC. Translation gives CASSYGDSQETQYF.

This chain uses TRBV20-1 with TRBJ2-7, with D possibly being TRBD1 or TRBD2 (5 bases each). V was cut by 4 bases and J by 2 bases, with 15 bases left in between. The CDR3 runs 14 residues. Germline CDR1 and CDR2: DFQATT and SNEGSKA (reference sequence). The CDR3 DNA follows: TGCAGTGCTACCCCTGGGACCGAGACCTACGAGCAGTACTTC. It is translated as CSATPGTETYEQYF.

This clonotype was recorded at least ten times. V and J are TRBV7-2 and TRBJ2-1, with TRBD2 matching 8 bases. The CDR3 is 14 amino acids. Looked up from germline, CDR1 is SGHTA and CDR2 is FQGNSA. V shed 5 bases and J 9 bases; nucleotides not matched to a gene: 9. The CDR3 DNA follows: TGTGCCAGCAGCCCCGGGACTAGTTTTAGTGAGCAGTTCTTC. Amino acids: CASSPGTSFSEQFF.

V is TRBV6-1 and J is TRBJ2-1, with 12 bases matching TRBD2. V was clipped by 8 bases and J by 8 bases; unmatched bases: 13. The germline V gene encodes CDR1 MNHNS and CDR2 SASEGT. The CDR3 consists of 16 residues. The CDR3: CASDRLAGGAYDEQFF. CDR3 sequence (DNA): TGTGCCAGCGATCGGCTAGCGGGGGGGGCATATGATGAGCAGTTCTTC.

The chain has TRBV11-2 and TRBJ2-7; TRBD2 aligns across 7 bases. This CDR3 comprises 13 residues. Trimming took 1 base from V and 7 from J; bases not matched to a gene: 4. CDR1 and CDR2 from the germline V gene are SGHAT and FQNNGV. The CDR3 here is CASSLGRGGEQYF. CDR3 sequence (DNA): TGTGCCAGCAGCTTAGGGCGCGGGGGTGAGCAGTACTTC.

With respect to this clonotype: The CDR3 end shows no conserved phenylalanine or tryptophan, and so a read error is likely. The chain combines TRBV24-1 with TRBJ2-1; tentative D call: TRBD1 (6 bases). CDR1 KGHDR and CDR2 SFDVKD come from the germline V gene. The CDR3 sequence is 13 residues long. The ends were cut back, 7 bases at V and 2 bases at J, with 8 bases in the middle. CDR3 in DNA: TGTGCCACCAGGGACAGACCCTACAATGAGCAGTTCTTA. This encodes CATRDRPYNEQFL.

About this clonotype itself: Just one base apart from a much larger clone, this may be a read error. V usage is TRBV7-9 and J usage is TRBJ1-2; D unclear. This CDR3 has 14 residues. From germline, CDR1 is SEHNR and CDR2 FQNEAQ (reference sequence). V was cut by 10 bases and J by 1 base, with 16 bases left in between. CDR3 in DNA: TGTGCCATCAACGAAAACGGGGATAACTATGGCTACACCTTC. Translated: CAINENGDNYGYTF.

To note about this clonotype: One end of the junction does not line up with germline, which may come from a read error. The chain employs TRBV6-1 and TRBJ2-3; tentative D call: TRBD1 (6 bases). CDR3 length: 16 amino acids. Germline assignment: CDR1 MNHNS and CDR2 SASEGT. DNA for the CDR3: TGTGCCAGCAGTGAAACGCCTTGGGACACCACAGATAAGCAGTATTTT. It encodes CASSETPWDTTDKQYF.

For this clonotype: A read error is possible here, since a much larger clone lies one base away. The genes are TRBV6-6 and TRBJ1-6; D call uncertain. V dropped 8 bases and J dropped 0 bases, with 5 bases sitting between them. CDR1 and CDR2 from the germline V gene are MNHNY and SVGAGI (reference sequence). The CDR3 is 13 amino acids. CDR3 region: CASESSYNSPLHF. For the CDR3, the DNA is TGTGCCAGCGAGAGCTCCTATAATTCACCCCTCCACTTT.

This clonotype was seen more than once but under ten times. V usage is TRBV10-3 and J usage is TRBJ2-3, with 7 bases identical to TRBD1. Trimming at V came to 5 bases and at J to 0 bases, leaving 8 bases not matched to a gene. The CDR3 length is 16 residues. Germline CDR1 is ENHRY and CDR2 is SYGVKD. The CDR3 spells CAISPGQPPSTDTQYF. The CDR3 DNA reads as TGTGCCATCAGTCCGGGACAGCCCCCTAGCACAGATACGCAGTATTTT.

Only a few counts were recorded for this clonotype. V and J are TRBV7-9 and TRBJ1-4; D gene uncertain. This CDR3 contains 15 residues. From germline, CDR1 is SEHNR and CDR2 FQNEAQ (reference sequence). V lost 5 bases to trimming and J lost 0 bases, with 10 bases between them. This CDR3 reads CASSQVGATNEKLFF. CDR3 DNA: TGTGCCAGCAGCCAGGTTGGCGCAACTAATGAAAAACTGTTTTTT.

This clonotype was found a few times. CDR3: CASSPTGTGRNQPQHF. The CDR3 bases are TGTGCCAGCAGCCCGACAGGGACAGGACGCAATCAGCCCCAGCATTTT. V and J are TRBV27 and TRBJ1-5, with 8 bases fitting TRBD1. V shed 6 bases, J shed 2 bases, and the junction held 9 bases outside the gene matches. CDR1 and CDR2 (germline): MNHEY, SMNVEV (reference sequence). The CDR3 length is 16 residues.

J is TRBJ2-5 and V is TRBV6-6; D remains unclear. The CDR3 has 15 residues. V gave up 0 bases and J gave up 2 bases, with 10 bases separating them. Germline V gene lookup returns CDR1 MNHNY and CDR2 SVGAGI (reference sequence). CDR3: CASSYSGYPQETQYF. The CDR3 DNA reads as TGTGCCAGCAGTTACTCAGGGTACCCTCAAGAGACCCAGTACTTC.

This clonotype appeared a few times. The chain carries TRBV12-3 or TRBV12-4 and TRBJ2-1, with D tentatively TRBD2 (6 bases). The CDR3 length is 16 residues. The germline V and J ends were trimmed by 3 bases and 4 bases, with 16 bases remaining between them. The CDR3 here is CASSLLASDYYNEQFF. Here the CDR3 DNA reads TGTGCCAGCAGTTTGTTAGCGTCGGACTATTACAATGAGCAGTTCTTC.

The chain uses TRBV25-1 and TRBJ1-1; no reliable D call. The CDR3 is 11 amino acids. Germline CDR1 is MGHDK and CDR2 is SYGVNS. Trimming stripped 6 bases from V and 11 bases from J, with 13 bases between. The CDR3 DNA is TGTGCCAGCAGGTCGCGGTACGAGGCTTTCTTT. It translates to CASRSRYEAFF.

This chain joins TRBV2 and TRBJ2-1; D is uncertain. V lost 1 base to trimming and J lost 6 bases, with 7 bases between them. The germline V gene encodes CDR1 SNHLY and CDR2 FYNNEI. The CDR3 consists of 13 residues. The CDR3, as DNA: TGTGCCAGCAGTGAAGGGCAGTCCAATGAGCAGTTCTTC. The encoded protein is CASSEGQSNEQFF.

This clonotype was picked up a small number of times. The chain carries TRBV5-6 and TRBJ1-2; tentative D call: TRBD1 (5 bases). CDR1 and CDR2 (germline): SGHDT, YYEEEE. CDR3 length: 15 residues. Trimming left V 4 bases short and J 3 bases short, with 16 bases between. The CDR3 is CASSPVGRDHYGYTF. The CDR3 bases are TGTGCCAGCAGCCCCGTTGGCAGGGATCACTATGGCTACACCTTC.

The chain combines TRBV2 with TRBJ2-5; perhaps TRBD2 as D (5 bases). The germline V gene encodes CDR1 SNHLY and CDR2 FYNNEI. The CDR3 extends over 15 amino acids. Trimming took 0 bases from V and 1 from J, leaving 9 bases between them. CDR3 bases: TGTGCCAGCAGTGAAGCCCGACTAACCCAAGAGACCCAGTACTTC. It specifies CASSEARLTQETQYF.

This clonotype was observed a few times. The chain uses TRBV6-8 and TRBJ2-2; D call uncertain. Trimming removed 11 bases from V and 2 bases from J, with 12 bases in between. This CDR3 has 13 residues. Germline V gene lookup returns CDR1 MNHGY and CDR2 SAAAGT. DNA for the CDR3: TGTGCCTCTGCGGAGTTAAACACCGGGGAGCTGTTTTTT. Its protein is CASAELNTGELFF.

This clonotype was seen a few times. The V gene is TRBV4-2, the J gene TRBJ1-6; D remains ambiguous. This CDR3 is built from 15 residues. Per the germline V gene, CDR1 is LGHNA and CDR2 is YNFKEQ. Deletions cut 0 bases from V and 7 bases from J, with 10 bases between. DNA for the CDR3: TGTGCCAGCAGCCAAGATCGTGCGGAAAATTCACCCCTCCACTTT. Protein: CASSQDRAENSPLHF.

This clonotype was counted a single time. The chain is built from TRBV29-1 and TRBJ2-7; TRBD2 is a possible D gene (7 bases). V was cut by 7 bases and J by 4 bases, with 20 bases left in between. This CDR3 has 14 amino acids. Germline CDR1 reads SQVTM; CDR2 reads ANQGSEA. The CDR3 region has the DNA TGCAGCGACTCCTGGGGGGGGCACGAATACGAGCAGTACTTC. This encodes CSDSWGGHEYEQYF.

V and J are TRBV27 and TRBJ2-6; D is unclear. V lost 6 bases to trimming and J lost 2 bases, with 8 bases between them. This CDR3 region has 14 residues. From germline, CDR1 is MNHEY and CDR2 SMNVEV (reference sequence). The CDR3 sequence: CASRPEAGANVLTF. Written as DNA, the CDR3 is TGTGCCAGCAGACCCGAAGCTGGGGCCAACGTCCTGACTTTC.

There are a few counts of this clonotype. The genes are TRBV6-1 and TRBJ2-7, with D tentatively TRBD1 or TRBD2 (5 bases each). Trimming took off 5 bases at V and 3 bases at J, with 17 bases between the two ends. Germline CDR1 and CDR2: MNHNS and SASEGT. This CDR3 comprises 15 residues. The CDR3 protein is CASSPGTGKDYEQYF. CDR3 DNA sequence: TGTGCCAGCAGTCCTGGGACGGGGAAAGACTACGAGCAGTACTTC.

The V gene is TRBV3-1, the J gene TRBJ2-7, with D perhaps TRBD2 (5 bases). Looked up from germline, CDR1 is LGHDT and CDR2 is YNNKEL (reference sequence). The CDR3 covers 13 residues. With 4 bases removed from V and 5 bases from J, the gap between germline ends came to 12 bases. The CDR3 bases are TGTGCCAGCAGCCGGCACCTCGGGAACGAGCAGTACTTC. This codes for CASSRHLGNEQYF.

The chain links TRBV20-1 to TRBJ2-1; no reliable D call. The CDR3 sequence is 12 residues long. CDR1 and CDR2 (germline): DFQATT, SNEGSKA (reference sequence). The V end was cut by 6 bases, the J end by 6 bases, with 12 bases between. The CDR3 here is CSATALANEQFF. CDR3 bases: TGCAGTGCCACAGCCTTGGCCAATGAGCAGTTCTTC.

V usage is TRBV4-1 and J usage is TRBJ2-7; 7 nucleotides line up with TRBD1. This CDR3 region has 14 residues. V lost 4 bases, J lost 5 bases, and 8 bases stayed unmatched. In germline, CDR1 is MGHRA, CDR2 YSYEKL. The CDR3 nucleotides read TGCGCCAGCAGCCCGAGGGGGCGCGTCAACGAGCAGTACTTC. Translated: CASSPRGRVNEQYF.